These 26 T cell receptor beta chains share one sample of origin, sequenced in a study of CD8 T cells in Susac syndrome. Roughly 0.45 to 1 ug RNA was reverse transcribed with random hexamers. One entry per CDR3 protein, called by TCRdb with MiXCR from the immunoSEQ multiplex PCR reads. Of about 110,000 distinct CDR3 sequences listed, 90% to 98% are singletons. Source material: CD4+ T cells from PBMCs. The receptor set was obtained from a human donor in good health.

The rearrangement links TRBV7-2 to TRBJ2-4; weak D call: TRBD1 (5 bases). Germline CDR1 and CDR2: SGHTA and FQGNSA. This CDR3 has 15 amino acids. Between the trimmed V and J ends, which lost 5 bases and 6 bases, there was a span of 17 bases. CDR3: CASSPRWGGGNIQYF. For the CDR3, the DNA is TGTGCCAGCAGCCCCCGCTGGGGCGGTGGAAACATTCAGTACTTC.

The rearrangement links TRBV3-1 to TRBJ1-1, with D maybe TRBD1 (5 bases). V was clipped by 6 bases and J by 0 bases, with 8 bases between them. Germline lookup yields CDR1 LGHDT and CDR2 YNNKEL (reference sequence). The CDR3 is made up of 13 amino acids. CDR3 nucleotides: TGTGCCAGCAGTCGAGGGGTGAACACTGAAGCTTTCTTT. Amino acids: CASSRGVNTEAFF.

The gene calls are TRBV28 and TRBJ1-2, with D possibly TRBD1 on 6 matching bases. The V gene's germline CDR1 is MDHEN and CDR2 SYDVKM. The CDR3 loop spans 13 amino acids. V lost 6 bases, J lost 2 bases, and 10 bases lay in between. This CDR3 is CASSPTGNYGYTF. The DNA for the CDR3 is TGTGCCAGCAGCCCTACAGGGAACTATGGCTACACCTTC.

The chain has TRBV4-2 and TRBJ1-5; D is uncertain. The CDR3 totals 13 residues. Germline CDR1 LGHNA, CDR2 YNFKEQ. V lost 5 bases and J lost 5, with 10 bases in between. In nucleotides, the CDR3 is TGTGCCAGCAGCTCGACGGGAGATCAGCCCCAGCATTTT. This encodes CASSSTGDQPQHF.

On this clonotype: One junction end does not reproduce the germline sequence, and a read error may be involved. The rearrangement uses TRBV28 and TRBJ2-5, with 11 bases aligning to TRBD2. CDR1 and CDR2 from the germline V gene are MDHEN and SYDVKM. The length of the CDR3 is 15 residues. The CDR3 DNA reads as TGTGCCAGCAAATCTAGCGGGGGGTACCCCGAGAGCCAGTACTTC. This gives the protein CASKSSGGYPESQYF.

The V gene is TRBV3-1, the J gene TRBJ2-5; TRBD1 might be the D (5 bases). The CDR3 consists of 15 residues. Trimming stripped 0 bases from V and 2 bases from J, with 10 bases between. Germline V gives CDR1 LGHDT, CDR2 YNNKEL (reference sequence). In DNA form, the CDR3 reads TGTGCCAGCAGCCAAGATCGTCAGGGACAAGAGACCCAGTACTTC. It yields the protein CASSQDRQGQETQYF.

CDR3 amino acids: CAWSELAGFSEQFF. The CDR3 DNA is TGTGCCTGGAGTGAGTTAGCGGGGTTCTCGGAGCAGTTCTTC. The rearrangement links TRBV30 to TRBJ2-1; 8 positions match TRBD2. This CDR3 comprises 14 residues. Losses at the gene ends were 1 base for V and 10 bases for J; bases not matched to a gene: 9. Germline CDR1 and CDR2: GTSNPN and SVGIG (reference sequence). The whole variable domain, remainder taken from reference TRBV30 and TRBJ2-1, is SQTIHQWPATLVQPVGSPLSLECTVEGTSNPNLYWYRQAAGRGLQLLFYSVGIGQISSEVPQNLSASRPQDRQFILSSKKLLLSDSGFYLCAWSELAGFSEQFFGPGTRLTVL.

The chain couples TRBV5-4 to TRBJ2-7, with D perhaps TRBD2 (6 bases). Looked up from germline, CDR1 is SGHNT and CDR2 is YYREEE (reference sequence). The CDR3 contains 15 residues. The V end was cut by 1 base, the J end by 0 bases, with 11 bases between. CDR3 protein: CASSLPGVSSYEQYF. The CDR3 nucleotides read TGTGCCAGCAGCTTGCCGGGGGTGAGCTCCTACGAGCAGTACTTC.

J is TRBJ2-7 and V is TRBV6-6, with D perhaps being TRBD1 or TRBD2 (6 bases each). The ends were cut back, 5 bases at V and 3 bases at J, with 14 bases in the middle. The germline V gene has CDR1 MNHNY and CDR2 SVGAGI (reference sequence). This CDR3 contains 14 residues. The CDR3 loop reads CASSKRTAGYEQYF. The CDR3 DNA reads TGTGCCAGCAGTAAACGGACAGCGGGCTACGAGCAGTACTTC.

This rearrangement joins TRBV3-1 to TRBJ2-7, with D tentatively TRBD1 (5 bases). The CDR3 has 13 amino acids. CDR1 and CDR2 from the germline V gene are LGHDT and YNNKEL (reference sequence). The V and J ends lost 2 bases and 4 bases respectively, with 9 bases between them. CDR3 nucleotide sequence: TGTGCCAGCAGCCAATCCCGACAGTACGAGCAGTACTTC. Translated: CASSQSRQYEQYF.

The gene calls are TRBV7-9 and TRBJ2-1; 7 bases are shared with TRBD1. This CDR3 is 14 amino acids long. V gave up 6 bases and J gave up 7 bases; unmatched junction bases: 9. CDR1 and CDR2 (germline): SEHNR, FQNEAQ (reference sequence). CDR3 DNA: TGTGCCAGCAGTTCCCGGACAGGCCTAAATGAGCAGTTCTTC. This encodes CASSSRTGLNEQFF.

V and J are TRBV29-1 and TRBJ1-1; 7 bases are a match to TRBD1. Germline values: CDR1 SQVTM, CDR2 ANQGSEA. This CDR3 comprises 13 residues. V dropped 6 bases and J dropped 1; count of bases not matched to a gene: 5. CDR3 sequence: CSVIRDRNTEAFF. CDR3 nucleotide sequence: TGCAGCGTAATCCGGGACAGGAACACTGAAGCTTTCTTT. Full variable domain (remainder filled in from reference TRBV29-1 and TRBJ1-1): SAVISQKPSRDICQRGTSLTIQCQVDSQVTMMFWYRQQPGQSLTLIATANQGSEATYESGFVIDKFPISRPNLTFSTLTVSNMSPEDSSIYLCSVIRDRNTEAFFGQGTRLTVV.

This rearrangement joins TRBV28 to TRBJ2-7; the D gene is possibly TRBD1 (6 bases). Trimming shortened V by 5 bases and J by 5 bases, and 16 bases separated the two germline ends. Germline V CDR1 and CDR2: MDHEN, SYDVKM. This CDR3 is 14 amino acids long. CDR3: CASSLGAGENEQYF. In nucleotides, the CDR3 is TGTGCCAGCAGTCTCGGTGCAGGGGAGAACGAGCAGTACTTC.

V gene TRBV28 combines with J gene TRBJ2-7, with D possibly matching TRBD2 (6 bases). V lost 8 bases and J 3 bases, leaving 14 bases between the germline ends. The CDR3 consists of 13 residues. Per germline, CDR1 MDHEN and CDR2 SYDVKM. In DNA form, the CDR3 reads TGTGCCAGCGGATCGGGAGTAGTCTACGAGCAGTACTTC. Amino acid sequence: CASGSGVVYEQYF. The full variable domain, completed using reference TRBV28 and TRBJ2-7, is DVKVTQSSRYLVKRTGEKVFLECVQDMDHENMFWYRQDPGLGLRLIYFSYDVKMKEKGDIPEGYSVSREKKERFSLILESASTNQTSMYLCASGSGVVYEQYFGPGTRLTVT.

This chain uses TRBV7-2 with TRBJ1-6; 9 bases fit TRBD1. The CDR3 spans 14 residues. Trimming cost V 6 bases and J 7 bases; bases outside gene matches: 4. From germline, CDR1 is SGHTA and CDR2 FQGNSA. The CDR3 here is CASRPGTGNSPLHF. CDR3 coding DNA: TGTGCCAGCAGACCCGGGACAGGGAATTCACCCCTCCACTTT. Based on the CDR3 plus reference TRBV7-2 and TRBJ1-6, the full variable domain is GAGVSQSPSNKVTEKGKDVELRCDPISGHTALYWYRQSLGQGLEFLIYFQGNSAPDKSGLPSDRFSAERTGGSVSTLTIQRTQQEDSAVYLCASRPGTGNSPLHFGNGTRLTVT.

The chain employs TRBV6-6 and TRBJ2-3, with 8 bases fitting TRBD2. J lost 0 bases, V lost 5 bases, and 4 bases had no gene match. The V gene's germline CDR1 is MNHNY and CDR2 SVGAGI (reference sequence). CDR3 length equals 15 residues. The CDR3: CASSPRGGSTDTQYF. The DNA of the CDR3 is TGTGCCAGCAGTCCCCGGGGGGGGAGCACAGATACGCAGTATTTT.

The count of this clonotype is one. The rearrangement links TRBV3-1 to TRBJ1-1, with a weak D call TRBD1 (5 bases). The CDR3 loop spans 15 amino acids. Germline V CDR1 and CDR2: LGHDT, YNNKEL (reference sequence). With 5 bases removed from V and 1 base from J, the gap between germline ends came to 14 bases. This CDR3 reads CASSGIRDGNTEAFF. The CDR3 nucleotides are TGTGCCAGCAGCGGAATCCGGGACGGGAACACTGAAGCTTTCTTT.

In this sample, this clonotype turned up a few times. This sequence joins TRBV5-6 and TRBJ2-7, with 9 nucleotides matching TRBD1. The germline V gene encodes CDR1 SGHDT and CDR2 YYEEEE. After removal of 2 bases from V and 4 bases from J, the junction contained 4 bases not matched to a gene. The CDR3 has 14 residues. The DNA for the CDR3 is TGTGCCAGCAGCTTAGGGACAGGGAAATACGAGCAGTACTTC. It is translated as CASSLGTGKYEQYF.

The rearrangement uses TRBV7-9 and TRBJ1-5; maybe TRBD1 (6 bases). The V gene's germline CDR1 is SEHNR and CDR2 FQNEAQ (reference sequence). V shed 5 bases and J shed 8 bases, with 16 bases lying between them. The CDR3 is 14 residues long. The CDR3 DNA sequence: TGTGCCAGCAGCCCGGGACAAATGAATAAGCCCCAGCATTTT. This encodes CASSPGQMNKPQHF. The whole variable domain, remainder taken from reference TRBV7-9 and TRBJ1-5, is DTGVSQNPRHKITKRGQNVTFRCDPISEHNRLYWYRQTLGQGPEFLTYFQNEAQLEKSRLLSDRFSAERPKGSFSTLEIQRTEQGDSAMYLCASSPGQMNKPQHFGDGTRLSIL.

The chain joins TRBV30 to TRBJ2-7, with D tentatively TRBD1 or TRBD2 (7 bases each). The CDR3 length is 15 residues. Germline-derived CDR1 and CDR2 are GTSNPN and SVGIG (reference sequence). Trimming took 1 base from V and 3 from J, leaving 16 bases between them. The CDR3 spells CAWSAPDRDYYEQYF. The CDR3 DNA sequence: TGTGCCTGGAGTGCCCCTGACAGGGACTACTACGAGCAGTACTTC.

The V gene is TRBV19, the J gene TRBJ1-2, with D hard to call. The germline CDR1 and CDR2 sequences are LNHDA and SQIVND (reference sequence). Deletions cut 6 bases from V and 14 bases from J, with 19 bases between. This CDR3 comprises 12 residues. The CDR3 region has the DNA TGTGCCAGTAGCTTCGGCGGGTCCGCTGCTACCTTC. Translated, it gives CASSFGGSAATF.

Only one count was recorded for this clonotype. V and J are TRBV6-2 or TRBV6-3 and TRBJ2-7; 13 bases are a match to TRBD2. CDR3 length equals 15 residues. Germline V gene lookup returns CDR1 MNHEY and CDR2 SVGEGT. Trimming removed 6 bases from V and 5 bases from J; junction bases left unmatched: 7. CDR3 coding DNA: TGTGCCAGCAGGACCGGGACTAGCGGGAACCACGAGCAGTACTTC. Translated: CASRTGTSGNHEQYF.

The chain has TRBV15 and TRBJ2-7, with TRBD2 matching 7 bases. The CDR3 sequence is 15 residues long. Germline CDR1 LNHNV, CDR2 YYDKDF (reference sequence). V shed 0 bases and J 3 bases; nucleotides not matched to a gene: 5. The CDR3 loop is CATSRDQRGDYEQYF. CDR3 bases: TGTGCCACCAGCAGAGATCAACGGGGGGACTACGAGCAGTACTTC.

The gene calls are TRBV20-1 and TRBJ1-6; 8 bases align to TRBD1. The junction had 5 bases not matched to a gene; V was cut back by 3 bases and J by 4 bases. Looked up from germline, CDR1 is DFQATT and CDR2 is SNEGSKA (reference sequence). The CDR3 runs to 15 residues. In DNA, the CDR3 is TGCAGTGCTAGGGCAGGACAGGGTTATAATTCACCCCTCCACTTT. This gives the protein CSARAGQGYNSPLHF.

The V gene is TRBV3-1, the J gene TRBJ1-5; D is undetermined. V was pared by 3 bases and J by 7 bases, with 10 bases between. The CDR3 runs 13 residues. The germline gives CDR1 LGHDT, CDR2 YNNKEL (reference sequence). CDR3 region: CASSQGSRQPQHF. CDR3 DNA sequence: TGTGCCAGCAGCCAGGGTAGCCGACAGCCCCAGCATTTT.

The rearrangement joins TRBV6-2 or TRBV6-3 to TRBJ2-5, with D maybe TRBD2 (6 bases). CDR3 length equals 13 residues. Germline V gene lookup returns CDR1 MNHEY and CDR2 SVGEGT. Trimming stripped 5 bases from V and 1 base from J, with 8 bases between. The CDR3, as DNA: TGTGCCAGCAGTCGGACTATCCAAGAGACCCAGTACTTC. Encoded protein: CASSRTIQETQYF.